The source of this T cell receptor beta chain is a study of Ad26.COV2.S vaccination and SARS-CoV-2 variants. Study-level findings and limits: There was a possibility that the TCR breadth and depth analyses underestimated total T cell responses.

This clone was detected only once. Antigen unknown. Germline CDR1 reads SGHVS; CDR2 reads FNYEAQ. The CDR3 runs 14 residues. The germline V and J ends were trimmed by 0 bases and 5 bases, with 8 bases remaining between them. As for treatment: roughly 20 received Ad26.COV2.S at low or high dose, single or two shots; 5 received placebo; per-sample allocation not given. Vaccine and placebo recipients were sampled on day 63 after the first injection. Vaccine was an Ad26 vector expressing Wuhan-strain SARS-CoV-2 spike. Produced via immunoSEQ multiplex PCR; TCRdb's table is partial and in-frame only. The sample holds roughly 300,000 clones, 80% to 90% seen once.

The sequencing used peripheral blood, collected in a trial of Ad26.COV2.S vaccine versus placebo. J is TRBJ1-5 and V is TRBV7-6; D uncertain. The origin of this receptor is a person between 18 and 59 years old who received the Ad26.COV2.S COVID-19 vaccine or a placebo. CDR3 in DNA: TGTGCCAGCAGCTTAGCCGGGGATCATCAGCCCCAGCATTTT. Its translation is CASSLAGDHQPQHF.